The next 29 T cell receptor beta chains were all read from a single sample in a study of cytomegalovirus exposure and HLA in healthy donors. The PCR was carried out with 60 Vbeta primers and 13 Jbeta primers. Assay: immunoSEQ multiplex PCR; the TCRdb copy retains only in-frame clones and omits some. The sample contains tens of thousands of clones, approximately 90% of which appear only once. Sequenced input: PBMCs. All receptors come from a man between 18 and 29 years old in good health and CMV-seronegative.

The chain is built from TRBV28 and TRBJ1-5; 8 nucleotides align to TRBD1. The CDR3 contains 17 residues. Germline CDR1 MDHEN, CDR2 SYDVKM. After removal of 0 bases from V and 4 bases from J, the junction contained 8 bases not matched to a gene. The CDR3 reads CASSLWGGTGPNQPQHF. The CDR3 bases are TGTGCCAGCAGTTTATGGGGGGGGACAGGACCGAATCAGCCCCAGCATTTT.

V and J are TRBV7-8 and TRBJ2-1; maybe TRBD2 (6 bases). Trimming shortened V by 5 bases and J by 8 bases, and 16 bases separated the two germline ends. Per the germline V gene, CDR1 is SGHVS and CDR2 is FQNEAQ. The CDR3 is 14 residues long. For the CDR3, the DNA is TGTGCCAGCAGCCCAGGACTACCAAGGGATGAGCAGTTCTTC. Its protein product is CASSPGLPRDEQFF.

This clone was recorded only once. This chain uses TRBV27 with TRBJ2-2; unclear D gene. Trimming took off 3 bases at V and 5 bases at J, with 13 bases between the two ends. The CDR3 runs 15 residues. Looked up from germline, CDR1 is MNHEY and CDR2 is SMNVEV (reference sequence). The CDR3 DNA follows: TGTGCCAGCAGTTTTCTTGGGCTGAAGACCGGGGAGCTGTTTTTT. This sequence encodes CASSFLGLKTGELFF.

This chain joins TRBV7-8 and TRBJ1-6; 9 bases map to TRBD1. The CDR3 is 16 amino acids. After removal of 3 bases from V and 7 bases from J, the junction contained 7 bases not matched to a gene. Germline CDR1 reads SGHVS; CDR2 reads FQNEAQ. In DNA, the CDR3 is TGTGCCAGCAGCTTCGCCGACAGGGGGGCCAATTCACCCCTCCACTTT. Its translation is CASSFADRGANSPLHF.

This clone was observed a few times. V is TRBV7-8 and J is TRBJ2-1, with 8 bases identical to TRBD1. This CDR3 spans 16 amino acids. Germline CDR1 and CDR2: SGHVS and FQNEAQ. After removal of 4 bases from V and 6 bases from J, the junction contained 11 bases not matched to a gene. The CDR3 sequence: CASSSFDRGGPNEQFF. Here the CDR3 DNA reads TGTGCCAGCAGCTCCTTTGACAGGGGTGGCCCCAATGAGCAGTTCTTC.

The sample holds one count of this clone. V gene TRBV19 combines with J gene TRBJ2-7; perhaps TRBD2 as D (6 bases). Per germline, CDR1 LNHDA and CDR2 SQIVND (reference sequence). V was cut by 3 bases and J by 6 bases, with 12 bases left in between. The CDR3 length is 13 residues. CDR3 nucleotide sequence: TGTGCCAGTAGTATGGTTGGGGGAGGCGAGCAGTACTTC. This translates into CASSMVGGGEQYF.

The genes are TRBV7-2 and TRBJ2-5; tentatively, D is TRBD2 (6 bases). The V gene's germline CDR1 is SGHTA and CDR2 FQGNSA. The length of the CDR3 is 14 residues. The V gene lost 1 base and the J gene lost 1 base, with 7 bases spanning the gap. CDR3 sequence reads: CASSLGAGQETQYF. The CDR3 region has the DNA TGTGCCAGCAGCTTAGGAGCGGGCCAAGAGACCCAGTACTTC.

The chain uses TRBV28 and TRBJ1-3; TRBD1 is a possible D gene (5 bases). The germline gives CDR1 MDHEN, CDR2 SYDVKM. Between the trimmed V and J ends, which lost 2 bases and 0 bases, there was a span of 14 bases. The CDR3 extends over 17 amino acids. In DNA form, the CDR3 reads TGTGCCAGCAGTTTACCCCTATACAGGTCCTCTGGAAACACCATATATTTT. It specifies CASSLPLYRSSGNTIYF.

Notes on this clone: Additional DNA sequences in this sample encode the identical CDR3. The rearrangement uses TRBV6-1 and TRBJ1-2; D call uncertain. Trimming shortened V by 1 base and J by 6 bases, and 15 bases separated the two germline ends. The CDR3 is 15 residues long. Looked up from germline, CDR1 is MNHNS and CDR2 is SASEGT. CDR3 nucleotides: TGTGCCAGCAGTGAAGTACAAGGGAAGAGGGATGGCTACACCTTC. It translates to CASSEVQGKRDGYTF.

V usage is TRBV18 and J usage is TRBJ1-2, with 9 bases matching TRBD1. The V gene's germline CDR1 is KGHSH and CDR2 LQKENI. The CDR3 is 15 amino acids. The V gene end was trimmed by 5 bases and the J gene end by 7 bases; junction bases not matched to a gene: 11. The CDR3: CASSSSGQGGRGYTF. The CDR3 nucleotides are TGTGCCAGCTCATCCTCGGGACAGGGTGGCCGTGGCTACACCTTC.

This clone has only a few counts. The chain has TRBV6-5 and TRBJ2-3; D gene uncertain. V was shortened by 4 bases and J by 7 bases, with 12 bases between the two germline ends. There are 13 residues in the CDR3. Germline-derived CDR1 and CDR2 are MNHEY and SVGAGI. The CDR3 spells CASSSTAPNTQYF. The CDR3 DNA reads TGTGCCAGCAGTTCTACAGCCCCGAATACGCAGTATTTT.

The V gene is TRBV5-4, the J gene TRBJ2-7; 8 nucleotides line up with TRBD1. The trim removed 1 base at V and 3 bases at J, leaving 3 bases unmatched. The CDR3 consists of 14 residues. Germline V CDR1 and CDR2: SGHNT, YYREEE (reference sequence). The CDR3 here is CASSLPGQVYEQYF. CDR3 in DNA: TGTGCCAGCAGCTTGCCGGGACAGGTCTACGAGCAGTACTTC. Complete variable domain (other parts from reference TRBV5-4 and TRBJ2-7): ETGVTQSPTHLIKTRGQQVTLRCSSQSGHNTVSWYQQALGQGPQFIFQYYREEENGRGNFPPRFSGLQFPNYSSELNVNALELDDSALYLCASSLPGQVYEQYFGPGTRLTVT.

This clone was recorded once. The chain combines TRBV5-1 with TRBJ1-1; 9 bases map to TRBD1. This CDR3 region has 18 residues. Trimming at V came to 4 bases and at J to 1 base, leaving 14 bases not matched to a gene. The germline gives CDR1 SGHRS, CDR2 YFSETQ. The CDR3 region is CASSRTWTGASGNTEAFF. CDR3 nucleotides: TGCGCCAGCAGCCGAACATGGACAGGGGCAAGCGGGAACACTGAAGCTTTCTTT.

In its sample, this clone was seen once. The gene calls are TRBV5-4 and TRBJ1-1; D may be TRBD1 (5 bases). This CDR3 is 15 amino acids long. The germline gives CDR1 SGHNT, CDR2 YYREEE (reference sequence). V was shortened by 0 bases and J by 4 bases, with 13 bases between the two germline ends. The CDR3, as DNA: TGTGCCAGCAGCTTGGATATGGGGCTCTCCACTGAAGCTTTCTTT. This translates into CASSLDMGLSTEAFF.

In DNA form, the CDR3 reads TGTGCCAGCAGTGAATTCGGACAGGGTGTTATGTCCTACACCTTC. Its translation: CASSEFGQGVMSYTF. V is TRBV28 and J is TRBJ1-2; 8 bases align to TRBD1. The CDR3 contains 15 residues. Germline V gives CDR1 MDHEN, CDR2 SYDVKM. The trim removed 5 bases at V and 10 bases at J, leaving 15 bases unmatched.

The V call is TRBV4-2, the J call TRBJ2-1; TRBD1 matches 9 bases. Germline loops: CDR1 LGHNA, CDR2 YNFKEQ. V lost 2 bases to trimming and J lost 2 bases; unmatched junction nucleotides: 7. This CDR3 spans 17 amino acids. The CDR3 reads CASSQTRQGGPYNEQFF. CDR3 DNA sequence: TGTGCCAGCAGCCAAACACGACAGGGGGGGCCCTACAATGAGCAGTTCTTC.

This rearrangement joins TRBV9 to TRBJ2-4; the D gene is possibly TRBD2 (5 bases). The CDR3 covers 14 residues. Trimming removed 0 bases from V and 6 bases from J, with 10 bases in between. In germline, CDR1 is SGDLS, CDR2 YYNGEE. CDR3 sequence (DNA): TGTGCCAGCAGCGTAGCGGGGATCGGAAACATTCAGTACTTC. It specifies CASSVAGIGNIQYF.

This clone was detected once. CDR3 sequence reads: CAWSAGASEQYF. The CDR3 DNA reads TGTGCCTGGAGTGCAGGTGCCAGCGAGCAGTACTTC. The chain couples TRBV30 to TRBJ2-7; D not resolved. The CDR3 has 12 residues. The germline V gene encodes CDR1 GTSNPN and CDR2 SVGIG (reference sequence). V shed 1 base and J shed 6 bases, with 10 bases lying between them.

The chain recombines TRBV6-6 with TRBJ2-2; the D is unclear. Germline V CDR1 and CDR2: MNHNY, SVGAGI (reference sequence). The V end was cut by 3 bases, the J end by 5 bases, with 4 bases between. This CDR3 contains 12 residues. CDR3 region: CASSYSTGELFF. DNA for the CDR3: TGTGCCAGCAGTTATTCAACCGGGGAGCTGTTTTTT.

This clone was seen only once. The rearrangement joins TRBV19 to TRBJ2-1; D is possibly TRBD1 (6 bases). Between the trimmed V and J ends, which lost 5 bases and 9 bases, there was a span of 17 bases. CDR1 and CDR2 from the germline V gene are LNHDA and SQIVND (reference sequence). The length of the CDR3 is 14 residues. CDR3 in amino acids: CASSPRDTGGEQFF. CDR3 in DNA: TGTGCCAGTAGTCCGAGGGACACAGGAGGTGAGCAGTTCTTC.

The rearrangement joins TRBV11-2 to TRBJ1-6; D is possibly TRBD1 (6 bases). This CDR3 is 17 amino acids long. The germline CDR1 and CDR2 sequences are SGHAT and FQNNGV. The germline V and J ends were trimmed by 5 bases and 8 bases, with 22 bases remaining between them. The CDR3 DNA reads as TGTGCCAGCAGCCAACCTCGGGGTGGCAGGGGTGATTCACCCCTCCACTTT. This sequence encodes CASSQPRGGRGDSPLHF.

The CDR3 sequence: CASSQLSDRVGEKLFF. CDR3 coding DNA: TGTGCCAGCAGTCAACTATCGGACAGGGTTGGCGAAAAACTGTTTTTT. The chain couples TRBV2 to TRBJ1-4; 8 bases agree with TRBD1. Germline V gene sequence: CDR1 SNHLY, CDR2 FYNNEI. Losses at the gene ends were 5 bases for V and 8 bases for J; bases not matched to a gene: 13. This CDR3 comprises 16 residues.

The chain joins TRBV2 to TRBJ2-5; TRBD2 matches 7 bases. Germline V CDR1 and CDR2: SNHLY, FYNNEI. V lost 1 base and J lost 5; bases outside the gene matches: 22. The CDR3 runs 20 residues. The CDR3 loop is CASSEGGFSGSWISLETQYF. DNA of the CDR3: TGTGCCAGCAGTGAAGGAGGATTTAGCGGGTCCTGGATCTCTCTGGAGACCCAGTACTTC.

V gene TRBV15 combines with J gene TRBJ2-3; D might be TRBD1 (5 bases). Germline V gene data show CDR1 as LNHNV and CDR2 as YYDKDF (reference sequence). CDR3 size: 16 residues. The V and J ends lost 0 bases and 7 bases respectively, with 17 bases between them. The CDR3 coding sequence is TGTGCCACCAGCAGAGATAATGTGAAGACAGCAAATACGCAGTATTTT. Its translation: CATSRDNVKTANTQYF. The variable domain in full, with the rest retrieved from reference TRBV15 and TRBJ2-3, is DAMVIQNPRYQVTQFGKPVTLSCSQTLNHNVMYWYQQKSSQAPKLLFHYYDKDFNNEADTPDNFQSRRPNTSFCFLDIRSPGLGDTAMYLCATSRDNVKTANTQYFGPGTRLTVL.

This chain links TRBV5-5 with TRBJ1-3, with a weak D call TRBD1 (6 bases). The CDR3 spans 15 residues. In germline, CDR1 is SGHKS, CDR2 YYEKEE (reference sequence). Trimming shortened V by 1 base and J by 2 bases, and 10 bases separated the two germline ends. As DNA, the CDR3 is TGTGCCAGCAGCTTGTCGGGGGGGCCTGGAAACACCATATATTTT. It specifies CASSLSGGPGNTIYF. Looking up the rest from reference TRBV5-5 and TRBJ1-3 gives the full variable domain: DAGVTQSPTHLIKTRGQQVTLRCSPISGHKSVSWYQQVLGQGPQFIFQYYEKEERGRGNFPDRFSARQFPNYSSELNVNALLLGDSALYLCASSLSGGPGNTIYFGEGSWLTVV.

The gene calls are TRBV2 and TRBJ2-7; TRBD2 agrees at 8 bases. V lost 0 bases to trimming and J lost 4 bases; unmatched junction nucleotides: 5. The germline V gene has CDR1 SNHLY and CDR2 FYNNEI. The CDR3 has 15 amino acids. CDR3 protein: CASSEASASGYEQYF. In nucleotides, the CDR3 is TGTGCCAGCAGTGAAGCTTCGGCTAGCGGGTACGAGCAGTACTTC.

Notes on this clone: The germline gene is not matched at one end of the junction; a read error may be the cause. V and J are TRBV7-9 and TRBJ1-2; D is possibly TRBD1 (6 bases). This CDR3 contains 17 residues. Germline V gene lookup returns CDR1 SEHNR and CDR2 FQNEAQ (reference sequence). CDR3 amino acids: CSSSLTHATGRSGGYTF. The CDR3 nucleotides read TGTTCCAGCAGCTTAACCCATGCGACAGGCAGGTCGGGCGGCTACACCTTC.

With respect to this clone: A junction end diverges from the germline sequence, so it may reflect a read error. V is TRBV30 and J is TRBJ1-6, with D perhaps TRBD1 (5 bases). Germline V gene data show CDR1 as GTSNPN and CDR2 as SVGIG (reference sequence). The CDR3 extends over 11 amino acids. The CDR3 DNA is TGTGCCTGGAGTACTGGGACGGGGAGGACCTTT. This translates into CAWSTGTGRTF.

The chain links TRBV7-8 to TRBJ2-3, with unresolved D. The CDR3 contains 15 residues. Deletions cut 0 bases from V and 0 bases from J, with 7 bases between. Germline CDR1 SGHVS, CDR2 FQNEAQ. The CDR3, as DNA: TGTGCCAGCAGCTTAGCGGAGACTAGCACAGATACGCAGTATTTT. The encoded protein is CASSLAETSTDTQYF.